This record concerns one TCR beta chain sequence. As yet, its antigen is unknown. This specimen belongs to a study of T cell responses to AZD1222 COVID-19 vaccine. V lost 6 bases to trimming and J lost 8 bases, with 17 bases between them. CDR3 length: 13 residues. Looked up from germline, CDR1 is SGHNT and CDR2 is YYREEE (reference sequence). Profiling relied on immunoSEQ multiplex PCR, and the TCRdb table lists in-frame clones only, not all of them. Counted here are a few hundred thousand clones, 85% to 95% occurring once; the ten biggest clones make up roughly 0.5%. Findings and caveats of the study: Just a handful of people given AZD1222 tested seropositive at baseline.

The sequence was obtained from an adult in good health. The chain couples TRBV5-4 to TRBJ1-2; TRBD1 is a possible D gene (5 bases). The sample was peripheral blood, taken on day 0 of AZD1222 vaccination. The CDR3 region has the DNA TGTGCCAGCACCGCCCCGGGGGTCTGGGGCTACACCTTC. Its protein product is CASTAPGVWGYTF.